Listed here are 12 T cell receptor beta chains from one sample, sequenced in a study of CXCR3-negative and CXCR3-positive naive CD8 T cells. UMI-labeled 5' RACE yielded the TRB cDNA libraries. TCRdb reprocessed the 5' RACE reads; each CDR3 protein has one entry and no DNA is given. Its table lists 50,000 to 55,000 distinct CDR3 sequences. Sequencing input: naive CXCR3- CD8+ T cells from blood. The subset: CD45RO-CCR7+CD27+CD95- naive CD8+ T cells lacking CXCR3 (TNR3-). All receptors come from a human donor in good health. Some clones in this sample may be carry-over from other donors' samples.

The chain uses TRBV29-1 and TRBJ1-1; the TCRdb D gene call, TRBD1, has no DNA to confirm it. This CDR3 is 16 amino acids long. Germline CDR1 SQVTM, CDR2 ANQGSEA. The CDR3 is CSASDTQRLMNTEAFF.

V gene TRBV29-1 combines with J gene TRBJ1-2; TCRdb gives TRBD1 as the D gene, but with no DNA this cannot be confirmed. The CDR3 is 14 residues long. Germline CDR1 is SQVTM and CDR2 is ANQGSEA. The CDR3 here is CSVDFPGELYGYTF.

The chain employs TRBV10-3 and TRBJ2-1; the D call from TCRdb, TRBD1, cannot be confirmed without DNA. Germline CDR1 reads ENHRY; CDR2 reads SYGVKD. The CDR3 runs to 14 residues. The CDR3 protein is CAISGDRGLNEQFF.

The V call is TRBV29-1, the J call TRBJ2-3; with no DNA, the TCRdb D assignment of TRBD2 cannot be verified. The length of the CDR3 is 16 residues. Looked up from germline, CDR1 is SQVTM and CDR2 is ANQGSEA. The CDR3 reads CSVTSGGAIETDTQYF.

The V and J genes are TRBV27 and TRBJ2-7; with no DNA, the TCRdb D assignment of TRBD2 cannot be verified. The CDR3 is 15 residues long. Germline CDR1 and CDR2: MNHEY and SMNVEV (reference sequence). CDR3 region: CASGPARGGTYEQYF.

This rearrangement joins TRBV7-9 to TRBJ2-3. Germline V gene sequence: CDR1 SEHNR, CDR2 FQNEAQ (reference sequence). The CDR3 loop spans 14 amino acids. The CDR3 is CASSFGRYTDTQYF.

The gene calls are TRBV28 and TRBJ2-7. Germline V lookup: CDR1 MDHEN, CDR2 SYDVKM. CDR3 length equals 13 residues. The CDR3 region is CASSSFRRDEQYF.

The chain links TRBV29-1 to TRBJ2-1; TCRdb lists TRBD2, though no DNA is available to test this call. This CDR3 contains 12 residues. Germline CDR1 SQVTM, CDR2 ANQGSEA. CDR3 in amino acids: CSVGGYYNEQFF.

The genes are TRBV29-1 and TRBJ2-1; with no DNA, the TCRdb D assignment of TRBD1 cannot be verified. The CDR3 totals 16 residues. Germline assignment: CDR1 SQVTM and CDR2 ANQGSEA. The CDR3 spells CSVEETGRESYNEQFF.

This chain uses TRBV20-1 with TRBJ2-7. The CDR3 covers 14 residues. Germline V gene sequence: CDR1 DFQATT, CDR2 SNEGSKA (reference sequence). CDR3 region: CSARKTDGIYEQYF.

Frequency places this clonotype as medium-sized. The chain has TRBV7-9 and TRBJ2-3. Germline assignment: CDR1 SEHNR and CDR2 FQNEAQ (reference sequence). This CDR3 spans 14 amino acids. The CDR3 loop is CASSLRTSGDTQYF.

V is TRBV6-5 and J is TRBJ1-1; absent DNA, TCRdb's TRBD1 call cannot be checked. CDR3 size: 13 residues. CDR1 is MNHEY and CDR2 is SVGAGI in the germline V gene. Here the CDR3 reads CASSEGGDTEAFF.